The 23 T cell receptor beta chains given below trace back to one sample, sequenced in a study of blood T cells in healthy people across ages. Primers used in a second PCR of about 7 to 11 cycles were a sample-barcoded 5' primer and a J-beta primer mix. Each CDR3 protein gets one entry after TCRdb re-called the 5' RACE reads with MiXCR. This table has under 2,000,000 distinct CDR3 sequences, around half appearing once. The sample comprised blood. These receptor sequences come from a woman aged 40 to 49 in good health.

The rearrangement uses TRBV10-3 and TRBJ1-2; D not resolved. V dropped 9 bases and J dropped 4 bases, with 12 bases sitting between them. The CDR3 contains 12 residues. From germline, CDR1 is ENHRY and CDR2 SYGVKD. The DNA of the CDR3 is TGTGCCATAGCGGGAGCGGGCTATGGCTACACCTTC. Its protein is CAIAGAGYGYTF.

J is TRBJ2-1 and V is TRBV7-2; no definite D call. The V gene's germline CDR1 is SGHTA and CDR2 FQGNSA. Trimming stripped 3 bases from V and 2 bases from J, with 11 bases between. This CDR3 region has 15 residues. CDR3 in amino acids: CASSFLPVPYNEQFF. The CDR3 bases are TGTGCCAGCAGCTTTCTCCCAGTCCCCTACAATGAGCAGTTCTTC.

This chain joins TRBV15 and TRBJ2-5; D is undetermined. Germline-derived CDR1 and CDR2 are LNHNV and YYDKDF (reference sequence). The CDR3 sequence is 13 residues long. V was cut by 0 bases and J by 5 bases, with 7 bases left in between. For the CDR3, the DNA is TGTGCCACCAGCAGAGATGTCTCCGAGACCCAGTACTTC. It is translated as CATSRDVSETQYF. The full variable domain, its missing parts supplied by reference TRBV15 and TRBJ2-5, is DAMVIQNPRYQVTQFGKPVTLSCSQTLNHNVMYWYQQKSSQAPKLLFHYYDKDFNNEADTPDNFQSRRPNTSFCFLDIRSPGLGDTAMYLCATSRDVSETQYFGPGTRLLVL.

This clonotype was seen a handful of times. This chain connects TRBV20-1 to TRBJ2-4; 10 bases line up with TRBD1. The DNA end is more similar to TRBJ2-5, so the J call may be wrong. This CDR3 is built from 15 residues. The germline CDR1 and CDR2 sequences are DFQATT and SNEGSKA (reference sequence). In DNA form, the CDR3 reads TGCAGTGCTCCCCCCGGGACAGGGGAAGAGGAGACCCAGTACTTC. This encodes CSAPPGTGEEETQYF.

Of note for this clonotype: Just one base apart from a much larger clone, this may be a read error. The chain is built from TRBV10-3 and TRBJ2-1, with 7 bases matching TRBD2. The DNA end favors TRBJ2-7, so the J call may be wrong. Germline CDR1 reads ENHRY; CDR2 reads SYGVKD. CDR3 length: 15 amino acids. CDR3 in DNA: TGTGCCATCAAGCCGGGGTCTAGCGGCTACAATGAGCAGTACTTC. Its translation is CAIKPGSSGYNEQYF.

This chain uses TRBV4-1 with TRBJ1-6; D uncertain. CDR1 and CDR2 from the germline V gene are MGHRA and YSYEKL. Trimming stripped 2 bases from V and 8 bases from J, with 10 bases between. The CDR3 is 14 residues long. CDR3 residues: CASSQLIRDSPLHF. In DNA form, the CDR3 reads TGCGCCAGCAGCCAACTCATAAGGGATTCACCCCTCCACTTT.

V usage is TRBV7-2 and J usage is TRBJ2-5, with a weak D call TRBD2 (5 bases). The CDR3 is 15 residues long. V lost 5 bases and J 5 bases, leaving 18 bases between the germline ends. Germline V CDR1 and CDR2: SGHTA, FQGNSA. CDR3 DNA: TGTGCCAGCAGCCCCCCCCGAGGGAAGGAGGAGACCCAGTACTTC. Translated: CASSPPRGKEETQYF.

Concerning this clonotype: Germline is not matched at one junction end, which may reflect a read error. This chain connects TRBV29-1 to TRBJ2-3; 8 nucleotides line up with TRBD2. This CDR3 is built from 13 residues. Looked up from germline, CDR1 is SQVTM and CDR2 is ANQGSEA. The CDR3 region has the DNA TGCAGCGCCGCGACTAGCGTCCCAGATACGCGGTATTTT. It is translated as CSAATSVPDTRYF.

The J gene is TRBJ2-4, the V gene TRBV20-1, with 9 nucleotides matching TRBD1. The CDR3 is made up of 15 amino acids. V dropped 0 bases and J dropped 8; count of bases not matched to a gene: 8. Germline lookup yields CDR1 DFQATT and CDR2 SNEGSKA (reference sequence). CDR3 bases: TGCAGTGCTAGAGACCAAACAGGGGGCCAGTACATTCAGTACTTC. This translates into CSARDQTGGQYIQYF.

The V gene is TRBV7-8, the J gene TRBJ1-5, with unresolved D. V lost 4 bases to trimming and J lost 3 bases, with 19 bases between them. CDR1 is SGHVS and CDR2 is FQNEAQ in the germline V gene. The CDR3 loop spans 17 amino acids. The CDR3 coding sequence is TGTGCCAGCAGCTCCGCAGTCCGCAAGGAAATCAATCAGCCCCAGCATTTT. Its protein product is CASSSAVRKEINQPQHF.

About this clonotype: A much bigger clone sits one base away, suggesting this may be a read error. The rearrangement uses TRBV2 and TRBJ2-6; perhaps TRBD1 as D (5 bases). The germline V gene encodes CDR1 SNHLY and CDR2 FYNNEI. The CDR3 loop spans 17 amino acids. CDR3 in DNA: TGTGCCAGCAGTCAGGAACCCCTTCCCTCTGGGGCCAACGTCCTGGCTTTC. Translated: CASSQEPLPSGANVLAF.

CDR3 DNA sequence: TGCGCCAGCAGCCAAGATCGGACAGGGATTAGGGGCTACACCTTC. Translated, it gives CASSQDRTGIRGYTF. The chain carries TRBV4-3 and TRBJ1-2; 8 nucleotides agree with TRBD1. Germline loops: CDR1 LGHNA, CDR2 YSLEER. The CDR3 has 15 residues. The ends lost 0 bases at V and 8 bases at J; junction bases unmatched: 8.

This clonotype was counted a single time. This rearrangement joins TRBV10-3 to TRBJ2-5; tentative D call: TRBD2 (5 bases). The CDR3 has 15 amino acids. Germline V gene lookup returns CDR1 ENHRY and CDR2 SYGVKD. Deletions cut 5 bases from V and 5 bases from J, with 18 bases between. In DNA form, the CDR3 reads TGTGCCATCAGTCCCTCAATTCGGGGTTGGGAGACCCAGTACTTC. This codes for CAISPSIRGWETQYF.

J is TRBJ1-1 and V is TRBV7-9; D may be TRBD1 (6 bases). From germline, CDR1 is SEHNR and CDR2 FQNEAQ (reference sequence). CDR3 size: 16 residues. Trimming cost V 4 bases and J 1 base, with 16 bases left between them. The CDR3 reads CASSSDGQTRNTEAFF. The CDR3 DNA sequence: TGTGCCAGCAGCTCCGACGGACAGACCCGGAACACTGAAGCTTTCTTT.

There are a few counts of this clonotype. V is TRBV3-1 and J is TRBJ2-7; D is ambiguous. With the DNA end fitting TRBJ2-5 better, the J assignment may be wrong. This CDR3 contains 12 residues. The germline V gene encodes CDR1 LGHDT and CDR2 YNNKEL (reference sequence). The CDR3 reads CASSPPDGTQYF. Written as DNA, the CDR3 is TGTGCCAGCAGCCCCCCTGATGGGACCCAGTACTTC.

V usage is TRBV7-9 and J usage is TRBJ1-2; D might be TRBD1 (5 bases). The CDR3 covers 15 residues. In germline, CDR1 is SEHNR, CDR2 FQNEAQ (reference sequence). V was trimmed by 5 bases and J by 4 bases, leaving 17 bases between them. CDR3 sequence (DNA): TGTGCCAGCAGCCCCGCAGACAGTCCTTTCTATGGCTACACCTTC. Translation gives CASSPADSPFYGYTF.

This clonotype was counted a few times. CDR3 DNA: TGTGCCACCAGCGCGGACAGGGGACTAAATCAGCCCCAGCATTTT. Its translation is CATSADRGLNQPQHF. The chain carries TRBV15 and TRBJ1-5, with 9 bases matching TRBD1. Per germline, CDR1 LNHNV and CDR2 YYDKDF (reference sequence). The CDR3 runs to 15 residues. The ends lost 5 bases at V and 4 bases at J; junction bases unmatched: 6. Based on the CDR3 plus reference TRBV15 and TRBJ1-5, the full variable domain is DAMVIQNPRYQVTQFGKPVTLSCSQTLNHNVMYWYQQKSSQAPKLLFHYYDKDFNNEADTPDNFQSRRPNTSFCFLDIRSPGLGDTAMYLCATSADRGLNQPQHFGDGTRLSIL.

This rearrangement joins TRBV6-5 to TRBJ2-3; D gene ambiguous. The germline V gene has CDR1 MNHEY and CDR2 SVGAGI. Between the trimmed V and J ends, which lost 2 bases and 4 bases, there was a span of 13 bases. The length of the CDR3 is 15 residues. The CDR3 sequence: CASSYVPGIADTQYF. In nucleotides, the CDR3 is TGTGCCAGCAGTTACGTACCAGGCATCGCAGATACGCAGTATTTT.

The chain uses TRBV7-9 and TRBJ2-4; D might be TRBD2 (7 bases). With 2 bases removed from V and 13 bases from J, the gap between germline ends came to 27 bases. CDR3 length equals 17 residues. Germline V CDR1 and CDR2: SEHNR, FQNEAQ (reference sequence). The CDR3 protein is CASSLIGGLADDNEQYF. The CDR3 bases are TGTGCCAGCAGCTTAATCGGGGGGCTAGCGGACGACAATGAGCAGTACTTC. Filled out from reference TRBV7-9 and TRBJ2-4, the complete variable domain reads DTGVSQNPRHKITKRGQNVTFRCDPISEHNRLYWYRQTLGQGPEFLTYFQNEAQLEKSRLLSDRFSAERPKGSFSTLEIQRTEQGDSAMYLCASSLIGGLADDNEQYFGAGTRLSVL.

V is TRBV14 and J is TRBJ2-5, with D perhaps TRBD1 or TRBD2 (6 bases each). CDR3 length equals 17 residues. Germline V gene data show CDR1 as SGHDN and CDR2 as FVKESK. The V gene lost 5 bases and the J gene lost 11 bases, with 30 bases spanning the gap. The CDR3 DNA reads TGTGCCAGCAGCTTCCACCTACTAGCTTCCCGGGACAATGAGCAGTACTTC. It encodes CASSFHLLASRDNEQYF. Based on the CDR3 plus reference TRBV14 and TRBJ2-5, the full variable domain is EAGVTQFPSHSVIEKGQTVTLRCDPISGHDNLYWYRRVMGKEIKFLLHFVKESKQDESGMPNNRFLAERTGGTYSTLKVQPAELEDSGVYFCASSFHLLASRDNEQYFGPGTRLLVL.

This sequence joins TRBV7-2 and TRBJ2-1; D possibly corresponds to TRBD1 (6 bases). V lost 3 bases and J lost 7, with 13 bases in between. This CDR3 comprises 14 residues. CDR1 is SGHTA and CDR2 is FQGNSA in the germline V gene. This CDR3 reads CASSFWVGGNEQFF. For the CDR3, the DNA is TGTGCCAGCAGCTTTTGGGTAGGGGGAAATGAGCAGTTCTTC. Filled out from reference TRBV7-2 and TRBJ2-1, the complete variable domain reads GAGVSQSPSNKVTEKGKDVELRCDPISGHTALYWYRQSLGQGLEFLIYFQGNSAPDKSGLPSDRFSAERTGGSVSTLTIQRTQQEDSAVYLCASSFWVGGNEQFFGPGTRLTVL.

V gene TRBV29-1 combines with J gene TRBJ1-1, with TRBD1 matching 7 bases. Germline CDR1 and CDR2: SQVTM and ANQGSEA. The CDR3 has 10 residues. The V segment lost 6 bases and the J segment 10 bases; nucleotides outside the gene matches: 5. As DNA, the CDR3 is TGCAGCGTCCAGGGGGGGAGAGCTTTCTTT. Translated: CSVQGGRAFF.

The J gene is TRBJ1-6, the V gene TRBV25-1; possible D gene TRBD1, 6 bases. Germline loops: CDR1 MGHDK, CDR2 SYGVNS. The CDR3 runs 13 residues. Trimming stripped 7 bases from V and 9 bases from J, with 13 bases between. CDR3 loop: CASKSGGSSPLHF. Written as DNA, the CDR3 is TGTGCCAGCAAGTCTGGGGGCAGTTCACCCCTCCACTTT.